This record concerns one TCR beta chain sequence. The antigen is not known. This entry belongs to a study of blood T cells in healthy people across ages. Overall study results and limits: Older age coincided with a roughly linear decline in TCR beta diversity per million T cells.

Sample-barcoded 5' priming and a J-beta primer mix drove a second PCR of roughly 7 to 11 cycles. The template-switch adaptor was a 5' adaptor with 12 random nucleotides. It tagged each cDNA molecule. TCRdb independently ran MiXCR on the 5' RACE reads; one entry per CDR3 protein. The profile covers 500,000 to 550,000 distinct CDR3 sequences, with around 24% appearing a single time and under 9% taken by the ten largest. These data were also reused for a study on T cells of mothers and their children. As that study records: The sample comes from some ten healthy Caucasian donors: mothers and children.

The receptor comes from a boy between 10 and 17 years old in good health. The material sequenced was blood.

The CDR3 sequence is CASSQDRIAGGAQYF. CDR3 in DNA: TGTGCCAGCAGCCAAGATCGGATAGCGGGGGGCGCGCAGTATTTT. The chain is built from TRBV3-1 and TRBJ2-3, with 10 positions matching TRBD2. In germline, CDR1 is LGHDT, CDR2 YNNKEL (reference sequence). This CDR3 is built from 15 residues. The junction had 7 bases not matched to a gene; V was cut back by 0 bases and J by 10 bases.